Presented here are 27 T cell receptor beta chains from one specimen sequenced in a study of the immune and genomic landscape of osteosarcoma. Clones were read by immunoSEQ multiplex PCR, and TCRdb kept only the in-frame ones, dropping some. The sample has about 1,100 clones; around 62% are singletons. Sequencing used tumor tissue from a local recurrence in the femur. Receptors originate from a man aged 70-80 years with osteosarcoma.

The chain uses TRBV5-1 and TRBJ1-2; possible D gene TRBD1, 5 bases. The CDR3 totals 14 residues. The V gene's germline CDR1 is SGHRS and CDR2 YFSETQ. Trimming shortened V by 5 bases and J by 1 base, and 12 bases separated the two germline ends. CDR3 region: CASSTGTRNYGYTF. The CDR3 DNA is TGCGCCAGCAGTACCGGGACGCGTAACTATGGCTACACCTTC.

The chain has TRBV7-6 and TRBJ2-1; perhaps TRBD2 as D (6 bases). V lost 1 base to trimming and J lost 9 bases, with 16 bases between them. Germline lookup yields CDR1 SGHVS and CDR2 FNYEAQ. This CDR3 has 15 amino acids. As DNA, the CDR3 is TGTGCCAGCAGCTTAGTTTCTGGGGGGTTCGGTGAGCAGTTCTTC. The encoded protein is CASSLVSGGFGEQFF.

The chain links TRBV6-1 to TRBJ2-2; TRBD1 matches 7 bases. This CDR3 is built from 13 residues. V lost 10 bases, J lost 0 bases, and 2 bases stayed unmatched. Germline V gene data show CDR1 as MNHNS and CDR2 as SASEGT. The CDR3 DNA reads as TGTGCCACCGGGACAGCGAACACCGGGGAGCTGTTTTTT. The encoded protein is CATGTANTGELFF.

The sample holds a few counts of this clone. The V call is TRBV5-6, the J call TRBJ2-7, with a weak D call TRBD1 (5 bases). The germline V gene has CDR1 SGHDT and CDR2 YYEEEE. This CDR3 region has 13 residues. Trimming pared 4 bases from V and 1 base from J, leaving 9 bases between. The CDR3 is CASSEDISYEQYF. Written as DNA, the CDR3 is TGTGCCAGCAGCGAGGACATTTCCTACGAGCAGTACTTC.

A word on this clone: One junction end does not reproduce the germline sequence, and a read error may be involved. The chain's CDR3 is CASSLDRAYEQYF. The DNA for the CDR3 is TGTGCCAGCAGTTTGGACAGGGCCTACGAGCAGTACTTC. The chain combines TRBV5-7 with TRBJ2-7; 8 bases match TRBD1. TRBV5-7 is recorded as an ORF, its role being uncertain. The CDR3 has 13 amino acids.

This clone was seen a handful of times. J is TRBJ1-6 and V is TRBV30, with 7 positions matching TRBD1. This CDR3 has 13 residues. V was pared by 3 bases and J by 10 bases, with 6 bases of the junction left unmatched. From germline, CDR1 is GTSNPN and CDR2 SVGIG (reference sequence). CDR3 loop: CAWRPGGQSPLHF. CDR3 sequence (DNA): TGTGCCTGGAGGCCAGGGGGTCAATCACCCCTCCACTTT.

As for this clone: Mismatch with germline at one junction end may stem from a read error. The chain's CDR3 is CAGSLGQGTIQETQYF. DNA for the CDR3: TGTGCCGGCAGTTTAGGACAGGGCACGATCCAAGAGACCCAGTACTTC. This chain joins TRBV27 and TRBJ2-5, with 8 nucleotides matching TRBD1. The CDR3 has 16 residues. CDR1 is MNHEY, CDR2 SMNVEV, per germline (reference sequence).

The V and J genes are TRBV28 and TRBJ1-5; D not certain. Trimming removed 8 bases at V and 3 bases at J, with 8 bases between. This CDR3 is built from 12 residues. CDR1 MDHEN and CDR2 SYDVKM come from the germline V gene. The CDR3 region has the DNA TGTGCCAGCCGCTCCCCCAATCAGCCCCAGCATTTT. As protein: CASRSPNQPQHF.

This clone has just a few counts. The chain uses TRBV25-1 and TRBJ2-2; 7 nucleotides match TRBD1. Trimming cost V 4 bases and J 4 bases; bases outside gene matches: 3. This CDR3 contains 14 residues. Germline loops: CDR1 MGHDK, CDR2 SYGVNS. CDR3 nucleotide sequence: TGTGCCAGCAGTGGACAGGGTGCCACCGGGGAGCTGTTTTTT. This gives the protein CASSGQGATGELFF.

This clone rates as large. The CDR3 here is CASSQDSVRGGEQYF. In DNA form, the CDR3 reads TGCGCCAGCAGCCAAGATTCGGTCAGGGGCGGTGAGCAGTACTTC. The chain combines TRBV4-1 with TRBJ2-7; tentatively, D is TRBD1 (6 bases). Germline V gives CDR1 MGHRA, CDR2 YSYEKL. V gave up 0 bases and J gave up 7 bases, with 16 bases separating them. The CDR3 sequence is 15 residues long.

The rearrangement joins TRBV4-1 to TRBJ2-5; 7 nucleotides align to TRBD1. With V trimmed by 2 bases and J by 2 bases, 14 bases remained unmatched. The CDR3 is 18 residues long. Germline V gives CDR1 MGHRA, CDR2 YSYEKL. The CDR3 bases are TGCGCCAGCAGCCAAAAGAATCATAGGACAGGCGATCAAGAGACCCAGTACTTC. It specifies CASSQKNHRTGDQETQYF.

This chain joins TRBV6-1 and TRBJ1-2; D gene uncertain. The CDR3 has 13 residues. V was shortened by 2 bases and J by 3 bases, with 7 bases between the two germline ends. Per germline, CDR1 MNHNS and CDR2 SASEGT. The CDR3 bases are TGTGCCAGCAGTGAAACAGACTACTATGGCTACACCTTC. This encodes CASSETDYYGYTF.

V and J are TRBV5-1 and TRBJ1-1; TRBD1 might be the D (6 bases). The CDR3 loop spans 14 amino acids. CDR1 SGHRS and CDR2 YFSETQ come from the germline V gene. Trimming shortened V by 4 bases and J by 3 bases, and 13 bases separated the two germline ends. CDR3: CASSRDTSDTEAFF. DNA for the CDR3: TGCGCCAGCAGCAGGGACACTTCTGACACTGAAGCTTTCTTT.

The chain carries TRBV11-3 and TRBJ2-5; weak D call: TRBD1 (6 bases). The germline V gene encodes CDR1 SGHNT and CDR2 YENEEA. V shed 5 bases and J shed 2 bases, with 9 bases lying between them. The length of the CDR3 is 13 residues. In DNA, the CDR3 is TGTGCCAGCAGCCGAGGACAGCAAGAGACCCAGTACTTC. Translated, it gives CASSRGQQETQYF.

The V and J genes are TRBV5-4 and TRBJ1-1, with D possibly TRBD1 on 5 matching bases. Germline CDR1 SGHNT, CDR2 YYREEE (reference sequence). The germline V and J ends were trimmed by 4 bases and 1 base, with 17 bases remaining between them. This CDR3 spans 16 amino acids. CDR3 amino acids: CASSPRVEGPNTEAFF. CDR3 bases: TGTGCCAGCAGCCCACGGGTCGAGGGGCCGAACACTGAAGCTTTCTTT.

The sample holds a few counts of this clone. The genes are TRBV19 and TRBJ1-2, with 9 bases aligning to TRBD1. Per germline, CDR1 LNHDA and CDR2 SQIVND (reference sequence). The CDR3 contains 16 residues. V lost 3 bases, J lost 0 bases, and 5 bases stayed unmatched. CDR3 in DNA: TGTGCCAGTAGTATCAGGGGACAGGGCGCTAACTATGGCTACACCTTC. This translates into CASSIRGQGANYGYTF. Supplemented by reference TRBV19 and TRBJ1-2, the full variable domain reads DGGITQSPKYLFRKEGQNVTLSCEQNLNHDAMYWYRQDPGQGLRLIYYSQIVNDFQKGDIAEGYSVSREKKESFPLTVTSAQKNPTAFYLCASSIRGQGANYGYTFGSGTRLTVV.

The chain employs TRBV6-1 and TRBJ1-5; the D is unclear. This CDR3 contains 14 residues. V shed 5 bases and J shed 1 base, with 9 bases lying between them. Germline CDR1 and CDR2: MNHNS and SASEGT. CDR3 coding DNA: TGTGCCAGCAGTTGGGGTAGAAGCAATCAGCCCCAGCATTTT. Its translation: CASSWGRSNQPQHF.

The chain is built from TRBV6-6 and TRBJ2-7; no firm D call. Germline CDR1 MNHNY, CDR2 SVGAGI (reference sequence). CDR3 length: 13 amino acids. Trimming took off 4 bases at V and 5 bases at J, with 12 bases between the two ends. The CDR3 nucleotides are TGTGCCAGCAGTTCCGCCGATGGGGACGAGCAGTACTTC. Translated: CASSSADGDEQYF.

The chain employs TRBV19 and TRBJ2-2; no definite D call. The V gene lost 3 bases and the J gene lost 1 base, with 9 bases spanning the gap. This CDR3 region has 15 residues. Germline-derived CDR1 and CDR2 are LNHDA and SQIVND (reference sequence). The CDR3 here is CASSMSRQNTGELFF. The DNA of the CDR3 is TGTGCCAGTAGTATGTCGAGGCAGAACACCGGGGAGCTGTTTTTT.

This chain joins TRBV6-5 and TRBJ2-1; D gene ambiguous. The CDR3 spans 13 residues. Germline CDR1 MNHEY, CDR2 SVGAGI. V lost 0 bases and J 9 bases, leaving 9 bases between the germline ends. The DNA for the CDR3 is TGTGCCAGCAGTTACTCCATGGTCAGTGAGCAGTTCTTC. It is translated as CASSYSMVSEQFF.

In its sample, this clone was seen a few times. The chain carries TRBV9 and TRBJ2-1; 10 positions agree with TRBD2. Germline V gene lookup returns CDR1 SGDLS and CDR2 YYNGEE. This CDR3 is built from 15 residues. With V trimmed by 0 bases and J by 8 bases, 5 bases remained unmatched. In nucleotides, the CDR3 is TGTGCCAGCAGCGTAGATAGCGGGGGGATGGATGAGCAGTTCTTC. It specifies CASSVDSGGMDEQFF.

In nucleotides, the CDR3 is TGCGCCAGCAGTTGGCGCCTAGGGAATACGCAGTATTTT. Protein: CASSWRLGNTQYF. The rearrangement joins TRBV4-1 to TRBJ2-3; D remains unclear. CDR1 and CDR2 (germline): MGHRA, YSYEKL. The CDR3 length is 13 residues. The V end lost 6 bases, the J end lost 7 bases, and 14 bases lay between the germline ends.

The chain carries TRBV5-1 and TRBJ1-5, with 8 bases lining up with TRBD1. Germline-derived CDR1 and CDR2 are SGHRS and YFSETQ. V dropped 1 base and J dropped 7; count of bases not matched to a gene: 4. The CDR3 spans 14 residues. Here the CDR3 reads CASSLKTGDQPQHF. The CDR3 DNA reads TGCGCCAGCAGCTTGAAGACAGGGGACCAGCCCCAGCATTTT.

Concerning this clone itself: The same CDR3 also results from other DNA sequences found in this sample. This chain connects TRBV7-3 to TRBJ2-1; 7 bases fit TRBD1. The CDR3 sequence is 15 residues long. Germline assignment: CDR1 SGHTA and CDR2 FQGTGA. V trimming: 4 bases; J trimming: 6 bases; junction bases outside the gene matches: 9. The CDR3 protein is CASSSDRALRNEQFF. Written as DNA, the CDR3 is TGTGCCAGCAGCTCCGACAGGGCCCTACGCAATGAGCAGTTCTTC.

This chain links TRBV11-1 with TRBJ1-1; D might be TRBD1 (5 bases). V lost 5 bases and J 0 bases, leaving 13 bases between the germline ends. The CDR3 covers 15 residues. Germline V gene data show CDR1 as SGHAT and CDR2 as FQDESV (reference sequence). CDR3 region: CASSPMGLMNTEAFF. The CDR3 nucleotides are TGTGCCAGCAGCCCCATGGGGCTCATGAACACTGAAGCTTTCTTT.

This clone appeared a few times. The genes are TRBV19 and TRBJ2-1; TRBD2 matches at 15 bases. The CDR3 has 19 residues. V shed 4 bases, J shed 2 bases, and the junction held 9 bases outside the gene matches. Germline lookup yields CDR1 LNHDA and CDR2 SQIVND (reference sequence). The CDR3 DNA reads as TGTGCCAGTAGTAGGGCACGGGGACTAGCGGGGGGAACCTACAATGAGCAGTTCTTC. This encodes CASSRARGLAGGTYNEQFF.

This clone came up once. The V gene is TRBV9, the J gene TRBJ2-3, with TRBD2 as a possible D gene (5 bases). The CDR3 spans 15 residues. Trimming removed 2 bases from V and 1 base from J, with 11 bases in between. Germline-derived CDR1 and CDR2 are SGDLS and YYNGEE. The DNA for the CDR3 is TGTGCCAGCAGCGTCTCGGGGAAGGGCACAGATACGCAGTATTTT. Its protein is CASSVSGKGTDTQYF.